The sample holds many counts of the clone carrying this T cell receptor (beta chain). Its antigen remains unknown. Stable hyperthyroid donors showed no ophthalmopathy during 18 months follow-up. Ages of hyperthyroidism patients ran from 18 to 65, and their diagnoses were new, under 2 months' duration. Approximately 10 ml of fresh blood yielded the PBMCs by density gradient. TCR beta CDR3 regions were amplified from RNA transcripts. HTBI-primed first-round RT-PCR preceded second-round multiplex PCR. Via MiXCR, TCRdb re-called the multiplex PCR reads, giving one row per CDR3 protein. The table includes about 620,000 distinct CDR3 sequences, 22% detected once. This sample is part of a study of Graves' ophthalmopathy and Graves' hyperthyroidism. General study results and limits: Blood shared most expanded thyroid clonotypes above 0.001 frequency.

V was pared by 4 bases and J by 5 bases, with 11 bases between. CDR3 length: 13 residues. This clonotype was sampled from a woman under 30 with stable Graves' hyperthyroidism. Some clones in this sample may be carry-over from other donors' samples. The sequencing input was peripheral blood. J is TRBJ1-1 and V is TRBV12-3 or TRBV12-4; D is perhaps TRBD1 (6 bases). The chain's CDR3 is CASSWTVLTEAFF. The CDR3 region has the DNA TGTGCCAGCAGTTGGACAGTCTTGACTGAAGCTTTCTTT.